A single sample is the source of the 18 T cell receptor beta chains below, sequenced in a study of vaccination effects on CD4 cells after COVID-19. Method: immunoSEQ multiplex PCR; TCRdb's copy keeps in-frame clones and lacks some. Found here are under 25,000 clones, about 68% of them singletons; the top ten hold roughly 19%. Sequencing followed a ViraFEST assay step that expanded antigen-specific CD4+ T cells with viral peptide pools. Investigators separated out CD4+ T cells once more than nine days of culture had passed. Recipients of the vaccine had no prior SARS-CoV-2 infection and negative nucleocapsid antibodies. Antigen specificity for these receptors is unknown. The sequenced sample was CD4+ T cells from PBMCs cultured with HCoV-NL63 spike peptides, obtained before COVID-19 vaccination. These receptors were obtained from a human donor who received a COVID-19 vaccine.

The chain has TRBV6-5 and TRBJ2-3; D ambiguous. Trimming removed 5 bases at V and 2 bases at J, with 11 bases between. This CDR3 has 14 amino acids. Germline CDR1 and CDR2: MNHEY and SVGAGI. The CDR3 sequence is CASSNLGPTDTQYF. The CDR3 DNA sequence: TGTGCCAGCAGTAACTTAGGTCCCACAGATACGCAGTATTTT.

The rearrangement links TRBV7-2 to TRBJ2-3; D not certain. V lost 0 bases, J lost 3 bases, and 7 bases lay in between. The CDR3 length is 14 residues. Germline V CDR1 and CDR2: SGHTA, FQGNSA. The CDR3 loop is CASSLATTTDTQYF. The CDR3 DNA reads TGTGCCAGCAGCTTAGCCACAACGACAGATACGCAGTATTTT.

The V gene is TRBV6-2 or TRBV6-3, the J gene TRBJ2-6; D possibly corresponds to TRBD2 (6 bases). CDR1 is MNHEY and CDR2 is SVGEGT in the germline V gene. The CDR3 contains 16 residues. The ends were cut back, 2 bases at V and 0 bases at J, with 8 bases in the middle. The CDR3 sequence is CASSYVGGSGANVLTF. The CDR3 DNA is TGTGCCAGCAGTTACGTGGGGGGCTCTGGGGCCAACGTCCTGACTTTC.

CDR3: CSVDFFLGYNEQFF. In DNA, the CDR3 is TGCAGCGTGGACTTTTTTCTGGGTTACAATGAGCAGTTCTTC. V usage is TRBV29-1 and J usage is TRBJ2-1; D perhaps matches TRBD2 (5 bases). Trimming left V 6 bases short and J 4 bases short, with 16 bases between. This CDR3 has 14 residues. The germline gives CDR1 SQVTM, CDR2 ANQGSEA.

The V and J genes are TRBV2 and TRBJ2-7; 13 bases align to TRBD2. CDR3 length: 18 amino acids. Germline V gene sequence: CDR1 SNHLY, CDR2 FYNNEI. Trimming took 3 bases from V and 4 from J; bases not matched to a gene: 12. CDR3 protein: CASSESVTSGRAKYEQYF. CDR3 DNA sequence: TGTGCCAGCAGTGAGTCTGTAACTAGCGGGAGGGCCAAGTACGAGCAGTACTTC.

The chain carries TRBV10-3 and TRBJ2-5; D is unclear. CDR1 and CDR2 (germline): ENHRY, SYGVKD. V was clipped by 3 bases and J by 2 bases, with 13 bases between them. This CDR3 spans 15 amino acids. This CDR3 is CAISEQKRVQETQYF. CDR3 in DNA: TGTGCCATCAGTGAACAGAAAAGGGTACAAGAGACCCAGTACTTC.

The chain has TRBV18 and TRBJ2-2; possibly TRBD1 or TRBD2 for D (5 bases each). Germline V gene data show CDR1 as KGHSH and CDR2 as LQKENI. V was cut by 5 bases and J by 6 bases, with 16 bases left in between. CDR3 size: 15 residues. Here the CDR3 reads CASSSGTPPPGELFF. The CDR3 DNA reads as TGTGCCAGCTCATCCGGGACCCCGCCCCCCGGGGAGCTGTTTTTT.

V is TRBV28 and J is TRBJ2-2; D is tentatively TRBD1 or TRBD2 (5 bases each). This CDR3 contains 15 residues. Germline values: CDR1 MDHEN, CDR2 SYDVKM. Deletions cut 5 bases from V and 7 bases from J, with 17 bases between. The CDR3 sequence: CASSPGGGKGGELFF. Written as DNA, the CDR3 is TGTGCCAGCAGTCCCGGTGGGGGAAAGGGCGGGGAGCTGTTTTTT.

This clone was seen at least ten times. The rearrangement links TRBV6-5 to TRBJ2-5; 12 nucleotides match TRBD2. Germline CDR1 reads MNHEY; CDR2 reads SVGAGI. The CDR3 runs to 15 residues. V trimming: 5 bases; J trimming: 5 bases; junction bases outside the gene matches: 6. The CDR3 here is CASSLLAGGKETQYF. DNA for the CDR3: TGTGCCAGCAGTCTACTAGCGGGGGGAAAGGAGACCCAGTACTTC.

This chain uses TRBV5-1 with TRBJ2-6; D remains ambiguous. CDR1 and CDR2 (germline): SGHRS, YFSETQ. V was shortened by 1 base and J by 1 base, with 15 bases between the two germline ends. This CDR3 is 18 amino acids long. CDR3 protein: CASSLRADTLSGANVLTF. The CDR3 coding sequence is TGCGCCAGCAGCTTGCGTGCAGACACCTTGTCTGGGGCCAACGTCCTGACTTTC.

This clone was seen only a few times. The rearrangement uses TRBV6-5 and TRBJ1-1, with 10 positions matching TRBD1. CDR1 is MNHEY, CDR2 SVGAGI, per germline. The CDR3 runs to 15 residues. V lost 10 bases to trimming and J lost 4 bases; unmatched junction nucleotides: 12. The CDR3 loop is CATFPLWTGGTEAFF. In DNA form, the CDR3 reads TGTGCCACATTTCCTTTGTGGACAGGGGGCACTGAAGCTTTCTTT.

The V call is TRBV2, the J call TRBJ2-7; a possible D gene is TRBD1 (5 bases). The V gene lost 6 bases and the J gene lost 0 bases, with 18 bases spanning the gap. Germline CDR1 SNHLY, CDR2 FYNNEI. The CDR3 is 16 residues long. Here the CDR3 reads CASRTFDSRGSYEQYF. CDR3 bases: TGTGCCAGCAGGACCTTTGACAGCAGAGGCTCCTACGAGCAGTACTTC.

The chain recombines TRBV30 with TRBJ2-7; TRBD1 agrees at 7 bases. Germline-derived CDR1 and CDR2 are GTSNPN and SVGIG (reference sequence). CDR3 size: 14 residues. V dropped 2 bases and J dropped 3; count of bases not matched to a gene: 7. The CDR3 sequence: CAWSSQGSVYEQYF. The CDR3 coding sequence is TGTGCCTGGAGTTCACAGGGGAGCGTCTACGAGCAGTACTTC.

This chain uses TRBV18 with TRBJ2-5; D is unclear. CDR3 length: 13 residues. Germline V gene sequence: CDR1 KGHSH, CDR2 LQKENI. Trimming took 2 bases from V and 4 from J, leaving 8 bases between them. This chain's CDR3 is CASSPLSGETQYF. Here the CDR3 DNA reads TGTGCCAGCTCACCATTATCAGGAGAGACCCAGTACTTC.

This clone was detected only a few times. The CDR3 spells CASSPQGAGNQPQHF. DNA for the CDR3: TGTGCCAGCAGTCCACAGGGAGCCGGCAATCAGCCCCAGCATTTT. V and J are TRBV6-2 or TRBV6-3 and TRBJ1-5, with D maybe TRBD1 (6 bases). Germline-derived CDR1 and CDR2 are MNHEY and SVGEGT. The V gene lost 5 bases and the J gene lost 2 bases, with 13 bases spanning the gap. This CDR3 has 15 amino acids.

This clone has just a few counts. The gene calls are TRBV7-2 and TRBJ1-2, with unresolved D. The CDR3 has 14 residues. V dropped 3 bases and J dropped 1 base, with 9 bases sitting between them. CDR1 SGHTA and CDR2 FQGNSA come from the germline V gene. The CDR3 reads CASSLGSLNYGYTF. The CDR3 DNA sequence: TGTGCCAGCAGCTTGGGATCACTTAACTATGGCTACACCTTC.

The chain recombines TRBV10-3 with TRBJ1-2; D might be TRBD1 (5 bases). This CDR3 is built from 16 residues. The germline CDR1 and CDR2 sequences are ENHRY and SYGVKD. V was clipped by 9 bases and J by 3 bases, with 23 bases between them. The CDR3 nucleotides read TGTGCCATAAGTCGCCGATTCAGGGACGCAGACTATGGCTACACCTTC. Translating gives CAISRRFRDADYGYTF.

The chain links TRBV19 to TRBJ1-1; D is uncertain. This CDR3 spans 13 amino acids. CDR1 is LNHDA, CDR2 SQIVND, per germline (reference sequence). The V gene lost 10 bases and the J gene lost 0 bases, with 12 bases spanning the gap. CDR3 nucleotides: TGTGCCACTAGCCTCGGGATGAACACTGAAGCTTTCTTT. It translates to CATSLGMNTEAFF.